This entry lists 30 T cell receptor beta chains sequenced from one sample in a study of T cell responses to AZD1222 COVID-19 vaccine. Sequencing was performed with immunoSEQ multiplex PCR; in TCRdb, only in-frame clones are kept and a portion is missing. The data show under 200,000 clones, approximately 87% seen once. The sample consisted of peripheral blood, taken 28 days after the second AZD1222 dose. Receptors were obtained from an adult who received the AZD1222 COVID-19 vaccine.

The V call is TRBV7-6, the J call TRBJ2-7; D is uncertain. Germline V gene sequence: CDR1 SGHVS, CDR2 FNYEAQ. The V end lost 0 bases, the J end lost 0 bases, and 12 bases lay between the germline ends. The CDR3 contains 16 residues. This CDR3 is CASSLAFTVSSYEQYF. The CDR3 DNA sequence: TGTGCCAGCAGCTTAGCGTTTACTGTGAGCTCCTACGAGCAGTACTTC.

This chain connects TRBV4-3 to TRBJ2-6; D may be TRBD1 (6 bases). From germline, CDR1 is LGHNA and CDR2 YSLEER. The ends were cut back, 2 bases at V and 4 bases at J, with 12 bases in the middle. This CDR3 is 16 amino acids long. CDR3: CASSQQTGTGANVLTF. The CDR3 DNA reads as TGCGCCAGCAGCCAACAAACAGGGACAGGGGCCAACGTCCTGACTTTC.

The chain is built from TRBV5-4 and TRBJ2-1; possibly TRBD2 for D (7 bases). The CDR3 sequence is 17 residues long. CDR1 is SGHNT and CDR2 is YYREEE in the germline V gene (reference sequence). The ends were cut back, 7 bases at V and 6 bases at J, with 26 bases in the middle. The CDR3 loop is CASAFRTAGREGNEQFF. CDR3 nucleotide sequence: TGTGCCAGCGCGTTCAGGACAGCGGGACGGGAAGGCAATGAGCAGTTCTTC.

The chain combines TRBV7-6 with TRBJ1-1; D is unclear. The CDR3 is 15 amino acids. Per germline, CDR1 SGHVS and CDR2 FNYEAQ. V was trimmed by 3 bases and J by 1 base, leaving 12 bases between them. The CDR3 here is CASSLGLSRNTEAFF. CDR3 coding DNA: TGTGCCAGCAGCTTGGGCCTGTCCCGGAACACTGAAGCTTTCTTT.

The chain uses TRBV5-1 and TRBJ1-2; TRBD1 is a possible D gene (6 bases). CDR1 and CDR2 (germline): SGHRS, YFSETQ. V was trimmed by 5 bases and J by 4 bases, leaving 15 bases between them. The CDR3 contains 14 residues. The CDR3 is CASRGPTGTYGYTF. The CDR3 DNA reads as TGCGCCAGCAGAGGGCCAACAGGGACCTATGGCTACACCTTC.

This clone was recorded once. Other DNA sequences in this specimen translate into the identical CDR3. The chain uses TRBV20-1 and TRBJ2-3; no firm D call. The CDR3 is 11 residues long. Germline V gene lookup returns CDR1 DFQATT and CDR2 SNEGSKA (reference sequence). Trimming cost V 5 bases and J 4 bases, with 7 bases left between them. The CDR3 region has the DNA TGCAGTGCTCCCCGGGCAGATACGCAGTATTTT. This gives the protein CSAPRADTQYF.

The rearrangement joins TRBV4-2 to TRBJ1-5; D remains ambiguous. V was cut by 0 bases and J by 11 bases, with 14 bases left in between. The V gene's germline CDR1 is LGHNA and CDR2 YNFKEQ. The CDR3 runs 14 residues. The CDR3 DNA sequence: TGTGCCAGCAGCCAAGAAAGCCTTTCCTCGGCCCAGCATTTT. As protein: CASSQESLSSAQHF.

The J gene is TRBJ1-1, the V gene TRBV14; D not certain. The CDR3 has 13 amino acids. V was cut by 0 bases and J by 11 bases, with 13 bases left in between. Per the germline V gene, CDR1 is SGHDN and CDR2 is FVKESK. The CDR3 sequence: CASSQDLGLSAFF. The DNA of the CDR3 is TGTGCCAGCAGCCAAGATTTGGGGTTGAGTGCTTTCTTT.

With regard to this clone: One end of the junction does not line up with germline, which may come from a read error. The V call is TRBV12-5, the J call TRBJ1-1, with a weak D call TRBD1 (5 bases). The germline gives CDR1 LGHNT, CDR2 FRNRAP. The CDR3 contains 14 residues. The CDR3 reads CASALGTSYTEAFF. CDR3 nucleotide sequence: TGTGCTAGTGCTTTGGGGACGTCATACACTGAAGCTTTCTTT.

The J gene is TRBJ1-2, the V gene TRBV30; D may be TRBD1 (5 bases). Trimming took off 4 bases at V and 3 bases at J, with 15 bases between the two ends. The germline gives CDR1 GTSNPN, CDR2 SVGIG (reference sequence). This CDR3 comprises 14 residues. CDR3: CAWTGRGFDYGYTF. The CDR3 bases are TGTGCCTGGACAGGGCGCGGGTTCGACTATGGCTACACCTTC. The full variable domain, completed using reference TRBV30 and TRBJ1-2, is SQTIHQWPATLVQPVGSPLSLECTVEGTSNPNLYWYRQAAGRGLQLLFYSVGIGQISSEVPQNLSASRPQDRQFILSSKKLLLSDSGFYLCAWTGRGFDYGYTFGSGTRLTVV.

The gene calls are TRBV20-1 and TRBJ2-5; 12 bases align to TRBD2. V trimming: 3 bases; J trimming: 5 bases; junction bases outside the gene matches: 4. The germline V gene encodes CDR1 DFQATT and CDR2 SNEGSKA (reference sequence). This CDR3 is 14 amino acids long. CDR3 bases: TGCAGTGCTAGTCTGACTAGCGGGGGTGAGACCCAGTACTTC. It specifies CSASLTSGGETQYF.

Here the CDR3 reads CASSRDRERIFEQFF. Here the CDR3 DNA reads TGTGCCAGCAGCCGAGACAGGGAAAGGATTTTTGAGCAGTTCTTC. The V call is TRBV7-8, the J call TRBJ2-1; 7 bases map to TRBD1. Germline V gene sequence: CDR1 SGHVS, CDR2 FQNEAQ. The ends lost 5 bases at V and 9 bases at J; junction bases unmatched: 13. The CDR3 runs to 15 residues.

The chain employs TRBV5-1 and TRBJ2-2, with a possible D match to TRBD2 (5 bases). CDR3 length equals 15 residues. Germline assignment: CDR1 SGHRS and CDR2 YFSETQ. V was trimmed by 0 bases and J by 7 bases, leaving 13 bases between them. The CDR3 loop is CASSLGGSVGGELFF. CDR3 nucleotide sequence: TGCGCCAGCAGCTTGGGAGGGTCGGTCGGCGGGGAGCTGTTTTTT.

This chain connects TRBV5-1 to TRBJ2-1; TRBD2 matches at 10 bases. Germline V gives CDR1 SGHRS, CDR2 YFSETQ. V shed 4 bases and J 4 bases; nucleotides not matched to a gene: 8. The CDR3 contains 16 residues. The CDR3 sequence is CASSIITSGDYNEQFF. The CDR3 nucleotides are TGCGCCAGCAGCATAATCACTAGCGGGGATTACAATGAGCAGTTCTTC. Full variable domain (remainder filled in from reference TRBV5-1 and TRBJ2-1): KAGVTQTPRYLIKTRGQQVTLSCSPISGHRSVSWYQQTPGQGLQFLFEYFSETQRNKGNFPGRFSGRQFSNSRSEMNVSTLELGDSALYLCASSIITSGDYNEQFFGPGTRLTVL.

The J gene is TRBJ1-3, the V gene TRBV5-1; tentatively, D is TRBD1 (6 bases). The germline V gene has CDR1 SGHRS and CDR2 YFSETQ. CDR3 length: 17 amino acids. The V and J ends lost 4 bases and 1 base respectively, with 18 bases between them. CDR3 bases: TGCGCCAGCAGCGGACAGACCCGAGGCATTTCTGGAAACACCATATATTTT. It encodes CASSGQTRGISGNTIYF. The full variable domain, rest sourced from reference TRBV5-1 and TRBJ1-3, is KAGVTQTPRYLIKTRGQQVTLSCSPISGHRSVSWYQQTPGQGLQFLFEYFSETQRNKGNFPGRFSGRQFSNSRSEMNVSTLELGDSALYLCASSGQTRGISGNTIYFGEGSWLTVV.

This clone showed up just a few times. The chain couples TRBV5-1 to TRBJ2-7; TRBD2 aligns across 7 bases. Germline assignment: CDR1 SGHRS and CDR2 YFSETQ. CDR3 length: 12 amino acids. The J segment lost 6 bases and the V segment lost 4 bases, leaving 4 bases of the junction unmatched. CDR3 protein: CASSPGGGEQYF. The CDR3 DNA reads TGCGCCAGCAGCCCGGGCGGGGGCGAGCAGTACTTC.

The chain employs TRBV7-3 and TRBJ1-6; no definite D call. Germline lookup yields CDR1 SGHTA and CDR2 FQGTGA. This CDR3 is built from 13 residues. Trimming shortened V by 5 bases and J by 10 bases, and 12 bases separated the two germline ends. The CDR3: CASSLDGWSPLHF. In DNA form, the CDR3 reads TGTGCCAGCAGCCTGGACGGATGGTCACCCCTCCACTTT.

The chain joins TRBV6-6 to TRBJ1-2; a possible D gene is TRBD1 (5 bases). Germline loops: CDR1 MNHNY, CDR2 SVGAGI (reference sequence). The CDR3 runs 15 residues. V dropped 2 bases and J dropped 7 bases, with 17 bases sitting between them. The CDR3 loop is CASSYDAFQGSGYTF. The CDR3, as DNA: TGTGCCAGCAGTTACGACGCCTTCCAGGGTAGTGGCTACACCTTC.

The V gene is TRBV6-5, the J gene TRBJ1-4; D call uncertain. V lost 5 bases to trimming and J lost 8 bases, with 9 bases between them. Germline V gene data show CDR1 as MNHEY and CDR2 as SVGAGI. The CDR3 runs to 12 residues. The CDR3 DNA follows: TGTGCCAGCAGTATGTCGGGGGAAAAACTGTTTTTT. Its translation is CASSMSGEKLFF.

The V and J genes are TRBV7-9 and TRBJ2-7, with D possibly matching TRBD2 (6 bases). Trimming shortened V by 5 bases and J by 4 bases, and 15 bases separated the two germline ends. In germline, CDR1 is SEHNR, CDR2 FQNEAQ (reference sequence). The CDR3 is made up of 14 amino acids. For the CDR3, the DNA is TGTGCCAGCAGCCCGCTGGCGGGGATTTACGAGCAGTACTTC. It translates to CASSPLAGIYEQYF.

The genes are TRBV7-2 and TRBJ1-1; the D is unclear. CDR3 length: 14 amino acids. V was clipped by 1 base and J by 1 base, with 7 bases between them. Per the germline V gene, CDR1 is SGHTA and CDR2 is FQGNSA. The CDR3 loop is CASSLDQWNTEAFF. In nucleotides, the CDR3 is TGTGCCAGCAGCTTAGACCAGTGGAACACTGAAGCTTTCTTT.

This rearrangement joins TRBV10-1 to TRBJ2-3, with TRBD2 matching over 8 bases. Germline CDR1 and CDR2: WNHNN and SYGVQD (reference sequence). With V trimmed by 3 bases and J by 6 bases, 2 bases remained unmatched. This CDR3 region has 13 residues. CDR3 bases: TGCGCCAGCAGTGATCCTAGCGGGGATACGCAGTATTTT. Its protein product is CASSDPSGDTQYF.

The CDR3 bases are TGCGCCAGCAGCCCACAGGGCGGTGAAAAACTGTTTTTT. The encoded protein is CASSPQGGEKLFF. The gene calls are TRBV5-1 and TRBJ1-4; D possibly corresponds to TRBD1 (6 bases). The CDR3 runs 13 residues. CDR1 and CDR2 from the germline V gene are SGHRS and YFSETQ. The V end was cut by 4 bases, the J end by 7 bases, with 11 bases between.

This clone was found once. The chain recombines TRBV7-9 with TRBJ1-2; D remains ambiguous. Germline loops: CDR1 SEHNR, CDR2 FQNEAQ (reference sequence). There are 15 residues in the CDR3. The V gene lost 5 bases and the J gene lost 5 bases, with 18 bases spanning the gap. CDR3 nucleotides: TGTGCCAGCAGCCCGGAGTGGTCAGAAAATTATGGCTACACCTTC. It translates to CASSPEWSENYGYTF.

V usage is TRBV19 and J usage is TRBJ2-5, with 8 bases fitting TRBD1. The CDR3 has 15 amino acids. The trim removed 3 bases at V and 5 bases at J, leaving 8 bases unmatched. CDR1 is LNHDA, CDR2 SQIVND, per germline (reference sequence). The CDR3 protein is CASSISTGVVETQYF. The CDR3 region has the DNA TGTGCCAGTAGTATTTCGACAGGGGTGGTGGAGACCCAGTACTTC.

DNA of the CDR3: TGTGCCAGCAGTGTCCTTAGCGGGGGGGTGGGCACAGATACGCAGTATTTT. Translating gives CASSVLSGGVGTDTQYF. The chain joins TRBV2 to TRBJ2-3; 11 bases line up with TRBD2. The germline V gene has CDR1 SNHLY and CDR2 FYNNEI. The CDR3 runs to 17 residues. V dropped 4 bases and J dropped 1; count of bases not matched to a gene: 7.

V gene TRBV19 combines with J gene TRBJ1-5, with D hard to call. This CDR3 comprises 14 residues. In germline, CDR1 is LNHDA, CDR2 SQIVND (reference sequence). V shed 3 bases and J shed 1 base, with 7 bases lying between them. The CDR3 DNA is TGTGCCAGTAGTATTAGGGTAAGCAATCAGCCCCAGCATTTT. It encodes CASSIRVSNQPQHF.

The V and J genes are TRBV19 and TRBJ1-1, with 7 bases identical to TRBD1. Germline lookup yields CDR1 LNHDA and CDR2 SQIVND (reference sequence). The CDR3 runs to 13 residues. Trimming took 8 bases from V and 4 from J; bases not matched to a gene: 7. This CDR3 reads CASQQGGGTEAFF. Here the CDR3 DNA reads TGTGCCAGTCAACAAGGGGGCGGCACTGAAGCTTTCTTT.

In its sample, this clone was seen once. The chain couples TRBV5-1 to TRBJ1-1, with 7 bases lining up with TRBD1. V shed 4 bases, J shed 7 bases, and the junction held 7 bases outside the gene matches. CDR3 size: 13 residues. Germline loops: CDR1 SGHRS, CDR2 YFSETQ. The CDR3 DNA reads as TGCGCCAGCAGCCTGGGGACAGCAGGTGAAGCTTTCTTT. This sequence encodes CASSLGTAGEAFF.

The J gene is TRBJ2-5, the V gene TRBV10-3, with 10 bases fitting TRBD1. Germline CDR1 is ENHRY and CDR2 is SYGVKD. The V segment lost 9 bases and the J segment 3 bases; nucleotides outside the gene matches: 1. The CDR3 is 12 amino acids. The CDR3 DNA reads as TGTGCCATAGGGACAGGGGAAGAGACCCAGTACTTC. Translated, it gives CAIGTGEETQYF.